This record looks at one TCR beta chain sequence and its context. Antigen: not known. Generated by immunoSEQ multiplex PCR, the TCRdb table keeps only in-frame clones and is missing some. The sample includes 2 million to 2.5 million clones, around 95% of them seen just once. The CDR3 runs to 17 residues. V lost 2 bases, J lost 3 bases, and 21 bases lay in between. The germline CDR1 and CDR2 sequences are SGHRS and YFSETQ. This specimen comes from a study of shared clonotypes between healthy human individuals. Study-wide background: CD4 naive and memory got three plates each, CD8 naive two, CD8 memory one.

In the CD4+ fraction, cells were divided into CD45RA+ naive and CD45RA-negative memory subsets. The study's findings and limits: Clonotypes shared by all four sorted-subset donors had higher generation probabilities than non-shared clonotypes. Naive subsets typically showed greater estimated richness than memory subsets.

Sequenced sample: naive CD4+ T cells sorted from blood. This sample's subset: CD45RA+ positively selected. This sequence was found in a man between 18 and 35 years old in good health. The chain has TRBV5-1 and TRBJ2-7; D possibly matches TRBD1 or TRBD2 (5 bases each). The CDR3 region is CASSFNPGPPTYYEQYF. The CDR3 DNA is TGCGCCAGCAGCTTTAACCCGGGACCACCAACTTACTACGAGCAGTACTTC. Full variable domain (missing parts from reference TRBV5-1 and TRBJ2-7): KAGVTQTPRYLIKTRGQQVTLSCSPISGHRSVSWYQQTPGQGLQFLFEYFSETQRNKGNFPGRFSGRQFSNSRSEMNVSTLELGDSALYLCASSFNPGPPTYYEQYFGPGTRLTVT.